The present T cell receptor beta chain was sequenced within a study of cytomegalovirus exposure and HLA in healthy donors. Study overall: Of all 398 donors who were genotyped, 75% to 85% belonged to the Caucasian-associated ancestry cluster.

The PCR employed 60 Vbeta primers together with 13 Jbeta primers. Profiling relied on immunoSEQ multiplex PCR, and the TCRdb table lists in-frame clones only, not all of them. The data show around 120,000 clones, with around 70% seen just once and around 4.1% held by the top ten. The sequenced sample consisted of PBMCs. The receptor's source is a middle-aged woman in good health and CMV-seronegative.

CDR3: CASSAGRTENIQYF. For the CDR3, the DNA is TGTGCCAGCAGCGCTGGAAGGACAGAAAACATTCAGTACTTC. The chain recombines TRBV4-2 with TRBJ2-4; possibly TRBD1 for D (6 bases). Germline V gene data show CDR1 as LGHNA and CDR2 as YNFKEQ. The CDR3 runs to 14 residues. Trimming shortened V by 5 bases and J by 5 bases, and 13 bases separated the two germline ends.